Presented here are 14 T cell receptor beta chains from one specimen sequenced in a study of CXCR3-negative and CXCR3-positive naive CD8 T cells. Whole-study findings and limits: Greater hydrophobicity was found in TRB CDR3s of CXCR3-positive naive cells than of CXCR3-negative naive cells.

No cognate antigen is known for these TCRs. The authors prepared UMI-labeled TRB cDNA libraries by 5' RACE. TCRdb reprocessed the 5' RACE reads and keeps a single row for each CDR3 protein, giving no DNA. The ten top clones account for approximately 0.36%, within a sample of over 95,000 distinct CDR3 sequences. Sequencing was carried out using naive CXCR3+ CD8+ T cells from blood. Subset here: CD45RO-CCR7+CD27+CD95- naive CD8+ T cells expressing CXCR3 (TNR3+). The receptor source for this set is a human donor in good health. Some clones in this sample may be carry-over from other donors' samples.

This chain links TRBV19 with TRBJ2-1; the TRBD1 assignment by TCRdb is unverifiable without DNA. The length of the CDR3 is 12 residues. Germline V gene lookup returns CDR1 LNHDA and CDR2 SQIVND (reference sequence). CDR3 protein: CASQWGPHEQFF.

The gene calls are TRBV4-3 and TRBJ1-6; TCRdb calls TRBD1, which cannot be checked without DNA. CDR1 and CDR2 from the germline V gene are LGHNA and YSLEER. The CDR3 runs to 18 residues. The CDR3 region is CASSQVWDRGDGYSPLHF.

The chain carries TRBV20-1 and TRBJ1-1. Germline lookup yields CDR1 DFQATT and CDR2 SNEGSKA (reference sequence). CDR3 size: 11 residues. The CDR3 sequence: CSSPLGTEAFF.

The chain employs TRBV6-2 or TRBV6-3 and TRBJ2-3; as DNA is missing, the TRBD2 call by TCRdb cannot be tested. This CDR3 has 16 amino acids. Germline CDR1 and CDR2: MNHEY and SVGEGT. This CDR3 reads CASSPSGTRGADTQYF.

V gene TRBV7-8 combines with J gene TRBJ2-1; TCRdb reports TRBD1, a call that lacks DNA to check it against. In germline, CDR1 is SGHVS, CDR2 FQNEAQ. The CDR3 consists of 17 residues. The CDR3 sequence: CASSPALRDRVNNEQFF.

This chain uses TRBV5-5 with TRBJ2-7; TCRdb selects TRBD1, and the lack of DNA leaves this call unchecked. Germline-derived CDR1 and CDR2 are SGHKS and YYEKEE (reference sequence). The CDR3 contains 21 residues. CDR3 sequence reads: CASSWRPYRGSEVAGSYEQYF.

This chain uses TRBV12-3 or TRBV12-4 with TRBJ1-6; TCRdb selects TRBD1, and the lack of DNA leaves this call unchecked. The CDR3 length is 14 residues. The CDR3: CASTLGTGGSPLHF.

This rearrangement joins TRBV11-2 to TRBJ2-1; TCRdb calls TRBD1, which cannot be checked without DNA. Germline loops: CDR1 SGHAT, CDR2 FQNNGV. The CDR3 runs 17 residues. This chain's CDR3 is CASSFSGTGGKNNEQFF.

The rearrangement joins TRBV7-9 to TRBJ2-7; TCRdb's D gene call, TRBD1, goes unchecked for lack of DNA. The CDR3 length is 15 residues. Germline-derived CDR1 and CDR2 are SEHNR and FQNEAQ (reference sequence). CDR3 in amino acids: CASSLSGGSQNEQYF.

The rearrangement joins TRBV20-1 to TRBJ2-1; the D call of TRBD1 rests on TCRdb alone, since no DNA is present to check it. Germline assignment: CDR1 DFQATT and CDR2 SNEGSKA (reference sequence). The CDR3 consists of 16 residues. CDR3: CSAREPGQGYYNEQFF.

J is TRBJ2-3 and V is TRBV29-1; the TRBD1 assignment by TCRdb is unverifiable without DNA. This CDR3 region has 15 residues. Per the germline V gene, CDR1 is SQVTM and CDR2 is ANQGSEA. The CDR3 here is CSALTGTHRTDTQYF.

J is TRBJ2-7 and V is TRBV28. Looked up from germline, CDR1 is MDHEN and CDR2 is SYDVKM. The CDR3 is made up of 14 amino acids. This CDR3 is CASSLAVSMGEQYF.

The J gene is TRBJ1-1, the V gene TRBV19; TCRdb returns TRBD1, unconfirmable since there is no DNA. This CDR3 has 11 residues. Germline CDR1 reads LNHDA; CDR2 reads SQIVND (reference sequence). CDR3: CASSPGQGHIF.

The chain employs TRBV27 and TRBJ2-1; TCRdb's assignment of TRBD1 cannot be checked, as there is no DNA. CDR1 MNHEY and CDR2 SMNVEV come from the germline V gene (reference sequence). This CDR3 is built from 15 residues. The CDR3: CASSLSPGVGNEQFF.